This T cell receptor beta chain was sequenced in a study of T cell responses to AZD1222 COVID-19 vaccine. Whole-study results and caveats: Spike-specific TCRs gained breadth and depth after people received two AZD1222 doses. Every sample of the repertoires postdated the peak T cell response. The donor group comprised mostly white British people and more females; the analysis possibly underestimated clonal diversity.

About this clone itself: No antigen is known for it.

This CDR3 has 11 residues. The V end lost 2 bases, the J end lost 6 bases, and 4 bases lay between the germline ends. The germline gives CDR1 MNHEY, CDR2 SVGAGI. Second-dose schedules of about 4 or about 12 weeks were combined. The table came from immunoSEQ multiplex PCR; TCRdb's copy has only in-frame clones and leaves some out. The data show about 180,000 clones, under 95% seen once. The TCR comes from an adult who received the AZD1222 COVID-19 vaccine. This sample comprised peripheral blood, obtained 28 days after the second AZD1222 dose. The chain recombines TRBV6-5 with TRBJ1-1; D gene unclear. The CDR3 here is CASSYAAEAFF. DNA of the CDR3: TGTGCCAGCAGTTACGCGGCTGAAGCTTTCTTT.